A selection of T cell receptor beta chains follows, all from one sample in a study of T cell changes during pregnancy in multiple sclerosis. The data were produced by immunoSEQ multiplex PCR, yet TCRdb's version contains in-frame clones alone and is incomplete. The sample has approximately 90,000 clones, roughly 90% seen once; the top ten hold approximately 2.4%. The specimen comprised peripheral blood, sampled in the first trimester of pregnancy. The receptors were gathered from a female donor with multiple sclerosis, enrolled in a pregnancy study. CDR3s include the opening cysteine and the closing phenylalanine or tryptophan. D genes are given only for firm matches. Part of the rows lack a size; the others show once, few, many or a class for expanded clones.

J gene: TRBJ2-3; clone size: NA; V gene: TRBV10-3; D gene: NA; CDR3 protein: CAISDKGSASTDTQYF; CDR3 DNA: TGTGCCATCAGTGACAAGGGTAGCGCCTCCACAGATACGCAGTATTTT
J gene: TRBJ2-1; clone size: NA; V gene: TRBV4-3; D gene: NA; CDR3 protein: CASSQDTGTYNEQFF; CDR3 DNA: TGCGCCAGCAGCCAAGATACAGGGACCTACAATGAGCAGTTCTTC
J gene: TRBJ2-7; clone size: NA; V gene: TRBV10-3; D gene: NA; CDR3 protein: CATGTVSEQYF; CDR3 DNA: TGTGCCACCGGGACTGTCTCCGAGCAGTACTTC
J gene: TRBJ2-1; clone size: NA; V gene: TRBV27; D gene: TRBD2; CDR3 protein: CASSLWGEGSNEQFF; CDR3 DNA: TGTGCCAGCAGTTTGTGGGGGGAGGGAAGCAATGAGCAGTTCTTC
J gene: TRBJ2-7; clone size: once; V gene: TRBV7-2; D gene: NA; CDR3 protein: CASSLGQRYEQYF; CDR3 DNA: TGTGCCAGCAGCTTAGGGCAGCGTTACGAGCAGTACTTC
J gene: TRBJ1-2; clone size: NA; V gene: TRBV29-1; D gene: NA; CDR3 protein: CSVEDQRSGWGYGYTF; CDR3 DNA: TGCAGCGTTGAAGATCAACGCTCAGGGTGGGGCTATGGCTACACCTTC
J gene: TRBJ2-1; clone size: NA; V gene: TRBV19; D gene: TRBD2; CDR3 protein: CASTPAGGPMIGFYNEQFF; CDR3 DNA: TGTGCCAGTACCCCGGCGGGAGGGCCGATGATTGGTTTCTACAATGAGCAGTTCTTC
J gene: TRBJ2-7; clone size: NA; V gene: TRBV5-1; D gene: NA; CDR3 protein: CASSLARGTYEQYF; CDR3 DNA: TGCGCCAGCAGCTTGGCCCGCGGAACCTACGAGCAGTACTTC
J gene: TRBJ1-1; clone size: NA; V gene: TRBV14; D gene: TRBD1; CDR3 protein: CASSLAPRGLGTEAFF; CDR3 DNA: TGTGCCAGCAGCCTAGCGCCCAGGGGGCTTGGCACTGAAGCTTTCTTT
J gene: TRBJ2-7; clone size: NA; V gene: TRBV4-3; D gene: NA; CDR3 protein: CASSPTQGTSYEQYF; CDR3 DNA: TGCGCCAGCAGCCCAACACAGGGGACTTCCTACGAGCAGTACTTC
J gene: TRBJ2-1; clone size: NA; V gene: TRBV7-3; D gene: TRBD1; CDR3 protein: CASSLGTGYNEQFF; CDR3 DNA: TGTGCCAGCAGCTTGGGGACAGGCTACAATGAGCAGTTCTTC
J gene: TRBJ2-7; clone size: NA; V gene: TRBV7-2; D gene: NA; CDR3 protein: CASSSTGYEQYF; CDR3 DNA: TGTGCCAGCAGCTCAACCGGCTACGAGCAGTACTTC
J gene: TRBJ2-7; clone size: NA; V gene: TRBV7-2; D gene: TRBD1; CDR3 protein: CASRDRVHEQYF; CDR3 DNA: TGTGCCAGCAGGGACAGGGTCCACGAGCAGTACTTC
J gene: TRBJ2-5; clone size: NA; V gene: TRBV7-3; D gene: NA; CDR3 protein: CASSRRAGRKETQYF; CDR3 DNA: TGTGCCAGCAGCCGTCGGGCGGGAAGGAAAGAGACCCAGTACTTC
J gene: TRBJ2-7; clone size: NA; V gene: TRBV5-1; D gene: TRBD2; CDR3 protein: CASTQGGNEQYF; CDR3 DNA: TGCGCCAGCACCCAGGGAGGGAACGAGCAGTACTTC
J gene: TRBJ2-6; clone size: NA; V gene: TRBV18; D gene: NA; CDR3 protein: CASSWSAAESSGANVLTF; CDR3 DNA: TGTGCCAGCTCATGGTCGGCGGCCGAGAGCTCTGGGGCCAACGTCCTGACTTTC
J gene: TRBJ1-2; clone size: NA; V gene: TRBV14; D gene: TRBD1; CDR3 protein: CASSQLNGQGFGGYTF; CDR3 DNA: TGTGCCAGCAGCCAACTTAATGGACAGGGCTTCGGTGGCTACACCTTC
J gene: TRBJ1-1; clone size: NA; V gene: TRBV28; D gene: NA; CDR3 protein: CASSWGGPEAFF; CDR3 DNA: TGTGCCAGCAGTTGGGGGGGCCCTGAAGCTTTCTTT
J gene: TRBJ1-5; clone size: NA; V gene: TRBV7-8; D gene: NA; CDR3 protein: CASSLAWGVPNQPQHF; CDR3 DNA: TGTGCCAGCAGCTTAGCTTGGGGGGTCCCTAATCAGCCCCAGCATTTT
J gene: TRBJ2-5; clone size: once; V gene: TRBV7-6; D gene: NA; CDR3 protein: CASSLAGNQETQYF; CDR3 DNA: TGTGCCAGCAGCTTAGCCGGGAACCAAGAGACCCAGTACTTC
J gene: TRBJ2-7; clone size: once; V gene: TRBV15; D gene: TRBD2; CDR3 protein: CATSRLGGEQYF; CDR3 DNA: TGTGCCACCAGCCGCCTGGGGGGGGAGCAGTACTTC
J gene: TRBJ2-3; clone size: NA; V gene: TRBV7-3; D gene: TRBD2; CDR3 protein: CASSSRGAGTDTQYF; CDR3 DNA: TGTGCCAGCAGCTCGCGGGGGGCAGGCACAGATACGCAGTATTTT
J gene: TRBJ1-4; clone size: NA; V gene: TRBV27; D gene: NA; CDR3 protein: CASSLKGDGFMEKLFF; CDR3 DNA: TGTGCCAGCAGTTTAAAAGGAGACGGATTTATGGAAAAACTGTTTTTT
J gene: TRBJ2-3; clone size: NA; V gene: TRBV9; D gene: TRBD2; CDR3 protein: CASSPSGGTTDTQYF; CDR3 DNA: TGTGCCAGCAGCCCCTCGGGGGGGACGACAGATACGCAGTATTTT
J gene: TRBJ1-1; clone size: NA; V gene: TRBV30; D gene: NA; CDR3 protein: CAWSWQTDTEAFF; CDR3 DNA: TGTGCCTGGAGTTGGCAAACCGATACTGAAGCTTTCTTT
J gene: TRBJ1-1; clone size: few; V gene: TRBV29-1; D gene: NA; CDR3 protein: CSVQEGITEAFF; CDR3 DNA: TGCAGCGTGCAGGAGGGGATCACTGAAGCTTTCTTT
J gene: TRBJ2-2; clone size: NA; V gene: TRBV11-1; D gene: TRBD1; CDR3 protein: CASSLGQTNTGELFF; CDR3 DNA: TGTGCCAGCAGTCTGGGACAGACCAACACCGGGGAGCTGTTTTTT
J gene: TRBJ2-7; clone size: NA; V gene: TRBV28; D gene: NA; CDR3 protein: CASSFRQDRQYF; CDR3 DNA: TGTGCCAGCAGTTTTCGACAAGACCGGCAGTACTTC
J gene: TRBJ2-6; clone size: NA; V gene: TRBV6-1; D gene: TRBD1; CDR3 protein: CASSGGVRDRVSGANVLTF; CDR3 DNA: TGTGCCAGCAGTGGAGGGGTGAGGGACAGGGTTTCTGGGGCCAACGTCCTGACTTTC
J gene: TRBJ2-7; clone size: NA; V gene: TRBV15; D gene: TRBD2; CDR3 protein: CATSSPGLAGPTYEQYF; CDR3 DNA: TGTGCCACCAGCAGTCCTGGACTAGCGGGACCTACCTACGAGCAGTACTTC
J gene: TRBJ2-7; clone size: NA; V gene: TRBV18; D gene: NA; CDR3 protein: CASSPRTDSYEQYF; CDR3 DNA: TGTGCCAGCTCACCAAGGACAGACTCCTACGAGCAGTACTTC
J gene: TRBJ2-2; clone size: NA; V gene: TRBV19; D gene: NA; CDR3 protein: CASEVISNTGELFF; CDR3 DNA: TGTGCCAGCGAGGTTATTTCGAACACCGGGGAGCTGTTTTTT
J gene: TRBJ1-2; clone size: NA; V gene: TRBV7-9; D gene: NA; CDR3 protein: CASARPSEGNYGYTF; CDR3 DNA: TGTGCCAGCGCCCGGCCTTCCGAGGGTAACTATGGCTACACCTTC
J gene: TRBJ1-1; clone size: NA; V gene: TRBV19; D gene: NA; CDR3 protein: CASVSRVNTEAFF; CDR3 DNA: TGTGCCAGTGTGAGCAGGGTTAACACTGAAGCTTTCTTT
J gene: TRBJ1-1; clone size: once; V gene: TRBV9; D gene: NA; CDR3 protein: CASSEQQGSTEAFF; CDR3 DNA: TGTGCCAGCAGCGAGCAACAGGGAAGTACTGAAGCTTTCTTT
J gene: TRBJ2-7; clone size: NA; V gene: TRBV5-6; D gene: NA; CDR3 protein: CASSLARQFEQYF; CDR3 DNA: TGTGCCAGCAGCTTGGCTAGGCAGTTCGAGCAGTACTTC
J gene: TRBJ1-2; clone size: few; V gene: TRBV19; D gene: NA; CDR3 protein: CASSIVAGRELFGYTF; CDR3 DNA: TGTGCCAGTAGTATAGTCGCGGGGCGAGAACTATTTGGCTACACCTTC
J gene: TRBJ2-3; clone size: NA; V gene: TRBV7-6; D gene: TRBD2; CDR3 protein: CASSLRPTGGGTDTQYF; CDR3 DNA: TGTGCCAGCAGCTTACGGCCAACGGGGGGTGGCACAGATACGCAGTATTTT
J gene: TRBJ2-3; clone size: NA; V gene: TRBV6-5; D gene: TRBD2; CDR3 protein: CASSERGGTDTQYF; CDR3 DNA: TGTGCCAGCAGTGAGCGGGGGGGCACAGATACGCAGTATTTT
J gene: TRBJ1-1; clone size: NA; V gene: TRBV19; D gene: NA; CDR3 protein: CASRWSGTEAFF; CDR3 DNA: TGTGCCAGTAGGTGGAGTGGCACTGAAGCTTTCTTT
J gene: TRBJ1-2; clone size: once; V gene: TRBV29-1; D gene: NA; CDR3 protein: CSALDINGYTF; CDR3 DNA: TGCAGCGCCTTGGACATTAATGGCTACACCTTC
J gene: TRBJ2-5; clone size: NA; V gene: TRBV30; D gene: NA; CDR3 protein: CAWSVRVGETQYF; CDR3 DNA: TGTGCCTGGAGTGTACGGGTTGGAGAGACCCAGTACTTC
J gene: TRBJ1-2; clone size: NA; V gene: TRBV19; D gene: TRBD1; CDR3 protein: CASSIARTGGALNGYTF; CDR3 DNA: TGTGCCAGTAGTATCGCCCGGACAGGGGGCGCTTTAAATGGCTACACCTTC
J gene: TRBJ2-6; clone size: NA; V gene: TRBV7-3; D gene: NA; CDR3 protein: CASSLKTAGANVLTF; CDR3 DNA: TGTGCCAGCAGCTTAAAGACAGCTGGGGCCAACGTCCTGACTTTC
J gene: TRBJ1-5; clone size: NA; V gene: TRBV19; D gene: NA; CDR3 protein: CASSMGLSSNQPQHF; CDR3 DNA: TGTGCCAGTAGTATGGGGCTTAGTAGCAATCAGCCCCAGCATTTT
J gene: TRBJ1-1; clone size: NA; V gene: TRBV7-2; D gene: NA; CDR3 protein: CASSYKVGGYNTEAFF; CDR3 DNA: TGTGCCAGCAGCTATAAGGTGGGGGGATACAACACTGAAGCTTTCTTT
J gene: TRBJ2-3; clone size: once; V gene: TRBV7-6; D gene: NA; CDR3 protein: CASSPTRTPPGADTQYF; CDR3 DNA: TGTGCCAGCAGTCCTACGCGGACTCCACCTGGGGCAGATACGCAGTATTTT
J gene: TRBJ2-1; clone size: NA; V gene: TRBV27; D gene: NA; CDR3 protein: CASSPGDPYNEQFF; CDR3 DNA: TGTGCCAGCTCCCCAGGGGACCCCTACAATGAGCAGTTCTTC
J gene: TRBJ2-7; clone size: NA; V gene: TRBV5-1; D gene: NA; CDR3 protein: CASSLGQGLVYEQYF; CDR3 DNA: TGCGCCAGCAGCTTGGGCCAGGGGTTGGTCTACGAGCAGTACTTC